The clone carrying this TCR beta chain came up once. This entry is derived from a study of cytotoxic CD8 clonotypes in ibrutinib-treated CLL. On the study more broadly: Responses comprised approximately 24 partial and 2 complete; at median roughly 70 months, approximately 15 remained remitted and roughly twelve progressed. Productive templates per sample averaged 255,043; productive rearrangements, approximately 93,000.

The length of the CDR3 is 13 residues. Trimming took off 0 bases at V and 4 bases at J, with 9 bases between the two ends. Germline lookup yields CDR1 GTSNPN and CDR2 SVGIG (reference sequence). Method: immunoSEQ multiplex PCR; TCRdb's copy keeps in-frame clones and lacks some. The sample comprises 200,000 or so clones, about 75% of which are singletons, and roughly 6.4% rests with the top ten. V usage is TRBV30 and J usage is TRBJ1-2, with D possibly being TRBD1 (5 bases). The receptor's source is a human donor with chronic lymphocytic leukemia. The sample was PBMCs, taken after 12 months of ibrutinib treatment. The CDR3 spells CAWSVQAGYGYTF. CDR3 coding DNA: TGTGCCTGGAGTGTACAGGCAGGCTATGGCTACACCTTC.